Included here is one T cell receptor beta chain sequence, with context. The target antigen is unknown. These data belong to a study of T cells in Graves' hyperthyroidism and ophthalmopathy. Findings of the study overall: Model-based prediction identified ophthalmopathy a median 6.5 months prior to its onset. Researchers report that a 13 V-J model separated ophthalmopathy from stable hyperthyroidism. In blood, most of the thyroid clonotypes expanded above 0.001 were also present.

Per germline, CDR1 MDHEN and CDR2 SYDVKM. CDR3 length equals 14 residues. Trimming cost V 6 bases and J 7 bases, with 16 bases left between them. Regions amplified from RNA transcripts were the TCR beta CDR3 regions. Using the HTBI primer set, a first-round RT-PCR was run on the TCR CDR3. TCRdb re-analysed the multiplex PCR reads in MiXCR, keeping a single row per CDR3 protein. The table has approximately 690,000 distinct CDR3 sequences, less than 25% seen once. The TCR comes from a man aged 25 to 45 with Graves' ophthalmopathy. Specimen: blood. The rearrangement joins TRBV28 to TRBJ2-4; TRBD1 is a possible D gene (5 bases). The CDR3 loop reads CASRPTGSGNIQYF. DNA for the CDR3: TGTGCCAGCAGGCCAACGGGCTCAGGGAACATTCAGTACTTC.